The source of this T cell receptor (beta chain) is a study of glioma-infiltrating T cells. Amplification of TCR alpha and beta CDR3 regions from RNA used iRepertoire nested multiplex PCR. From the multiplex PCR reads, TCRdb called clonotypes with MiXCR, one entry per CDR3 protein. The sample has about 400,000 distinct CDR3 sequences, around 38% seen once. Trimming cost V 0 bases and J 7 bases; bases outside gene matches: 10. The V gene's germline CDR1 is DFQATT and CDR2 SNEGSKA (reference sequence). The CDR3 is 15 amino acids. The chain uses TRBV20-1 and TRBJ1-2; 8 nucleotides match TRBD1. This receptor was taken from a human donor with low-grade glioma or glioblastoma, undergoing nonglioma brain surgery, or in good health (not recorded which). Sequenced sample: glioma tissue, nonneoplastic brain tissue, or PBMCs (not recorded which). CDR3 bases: TGCAGTGCTAGAGATAGGCCAGGGGGCGAGGCTGGCTACACCTTC. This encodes CSARDRPGGEAGYTF.